These 18 T cell receptor beta chains were all obtained from the same sample, sequenced in a study of shared clonotypes between healthy human individuals. Naive CD8 cells lacked CD45RO and underwent positive selection for CCR7, leaving out terminally differentiated effector memory CD45RA+ cells. Profiled with immunoSEQ multiplex PCR; TCRdb holds only in-frame clones, not every one. The sample carries millions of clones, about 95% recorded once. The sequencing sample was made of naive CD8+ T cells sorted from blood. The receptor set was obtained from a man aged 18 to 35 in good health.

Only one count was recorded for this clone. The gene calls are TRBV29-1 and TRBJ2-5; 9 positions agree with TRBD2. The CDR3 is 15 amino acids. Trimming took 1 base from V and 5 from J; bases not matched to a gene: 8. The germline gives CDR1 SQVTM, CDR2 ANQGSEA. The chain's CDR3 is CSVEAPSGVPETQYF. The CDR3 DNA reads TGCAGCGTTGAAGCGCCTAGCGGGGTCCCCGAGACCCAGTACTTC.

In its sample, this clone was seen once. This sequence joins TRBV9 and TRBJ2-2; D not resolved. This CDR3 has 14 residues. Germline CDR1 is SGDLS and CDR2 is YYNGEE. V shed 2 bases and J shed 0 bases, with 5 bases lying between them. CDR3 loop: CASSVDSNTGELFF. For the CDR3, the DNA is TGTGCCAGCAGCGTCGACTCGAACACCGGGGAGCTGTTTTTT.

In this sample, this clone turned up once. V usage is TRBV10-3 and J usage is TRBJ1-2; a possible D gene is TRBD1 (6 bases). Germline V gives CDR1 ENHRY, CDR2 SYGVKD. The length of the CDR3 is 16 residues. With 5 bases removed from V and 0 bases from J, the gap between germline ends came to 16 bases. The CDR3 nucleotides read TGTGCCATCAGTTCCTGGACAGACACAACTAACTATGGCTACACCTTC. This translates into CAISSWTDTTNYGYTF.

This chain joins TRBV7-2 and TRBJ2-7, with no clear D. V was cut by 5 bases and J by 6 bases, with 8 bases left in between. The germline CDR1 and CDR2 sequences are SGHTA and FQGNSA. This CDR3 is 11 amino acids long. The CDR3 coding sequence is TGTGCCAGCAGCAACGGCTTCGAGCAGTACTTC. It encodes CASSNGFEQYF. Drawing the rest from reference TRBV7-2 and TRBJ2-7, the complete variable domain is GAGVSQSPSNKVTEKGKDVELRCDPISGHTALYWYRQSLGQGLEFLIYFQGNSAPDKSGLPSDRFSAERTGGSVSTLTIQRTQQEDSAVYLCASSNGFEQYFGPGTRLTVT.

This chain connects TRBV5-6 to TRBJ2-5, with no clear D. The germline V and J ends were trimmed by 3 bases and 5 bases, with 23 bases remaining between them. This CDR3 is built from 17 residues. From germline, CDR1 is SGHDT and CDR2 YYEEEE. The DNA for the CDR3 is TGTGCCAGCAGCTCCCGTTACGGGTCCCCAATCCTGGAGACCCAGTACTTC. The encoded protein is CASSSRYGSPILETQYF.

The chain is built from TRBV2 and TRBJ2-7; unclear D gene. The CDR3 is made up of 14 amino acids. Germline V gives CDR1 SNHLY, CDR2 FYNNEI. The V gene lost 8 bases and the J gene lost 0 bases, with 14 bases spanning the gap. Written as DNA, the CDR3 is TGTGCCAGCGCGTCTGCGGAGAGCTCCTACGAGCAGTACTTC. This sequence encodes CASASAESSYEQYF.

The rearrangement joins TRBV7-9 to TRBJ1-1, with unresolved D. Trimming removed 5 bases from V and 3 bases from J, with 22 bases in between. The CDR3 extends over 17 amino acids. Germline V CDR1 and CDR2: SEHNR, FQNEAQ (reference sequence). The CDR3 sequence is CASSPPMGSWRDTEAFF. The CDR3 coding sequence is TGTGCCAGCAGCCCCCCGATGGGGTCTTGGCGGGACACTGAAGCTTTCTTT.

This sequence joins TRBV19 and TRBJ1-1; D is possibly TRBD1 (5 bases). The CDR3 runs to 13 residues. Germline V gives CDR1 LNHDA, CDR2 SQIVND (reference sequence). The V gene lost 4 bases and the J gene lost 3 bases, with 9 bases spanning the gap. CDR3 sequence: CASSTGTDTEAFF. For the CDR3, the DNA is TGTGCCAGTAGTACGGGGACCGACACTGAAGCTTTCTTT.

V is TRBV7-9 and J is TRBJ2-2; 7 nucleotides align to TRBD2. The CDR3 runs 16 residues. Germline CDR1 reads SEHNR; CDR2 reads FQNEAQ (reference sequence). V gave up 4 bases and J gave up 2 bases; unmatched junction bases: 7. This chain's CDR3 is CASSYTAGVNTGELFF. CDR3 DNA sequence: TGTGCCAGCAGCTACACCGCGGGGGTTAACACCGGGGAGCTGTTTTTT.

The chain links TRBV13 to TRBJ2-5; no definite D call. The V end lost 0 bases, the J end lost 5 bases, and 7 bases lay between the germline ends. The germline V gene encodes CDR1 PRHDT and CDR2 FYEKMQ (reference sequence). This CDR3 has 13 amino acids. The CDR3 sequence: CASSLGQRETQYF. The DNA for the CDR3 is TGTGCCAGCAGCTTAGGACAGAGGGAGACCCAGTACTTC.

Comment on this clone: The same CDR3 also results from other DNA sequences found in this sample. J is TRBJ2-3 and V is TRBV7-9; tentative D call: TRBD2 (6 bases). Germline-derived CDR1 and CDR2 are SEHNR and FQNEAQ (reference sequence). Trimming left V 4 bases short and J 1 base short, with 12 bases between. This CDR3 spans 15 amino acids. CDR3 residues: CASSSGAGGTDTQYF. DNA of the CDR3: TGTGCCAGCAGCTCGGGAGCTGGGGGCACAGATACGCAGTATTTT.

The chain carries TRBV4-1 and TRBJ1-1; 7 bases fit TRBD1. The germline gives CDR1 MGHRA, CDR2 YSYEKL. The J segment lost 1 base and the V segment lost 4 bases, leaving 9 bases of the junction unmatched. The length of the CDR3 is 16 residues. CDR3 residues: CASSPPTGQPNTEAFF. The CDR3 bases are TGCGCCAGCAGCCCGCCGACGGGACAGCCGAACACTGAAGCTTTCTTT.

This chain connects TRBV15 to TRBJ2-1, with TRBD2 identical over 7 bases. V shed 5 bases and J 8 bases; nucleotides not matched to a gene: 9. The CDR3 consists of 14 residues. Germline V lookup: CDR1 LNHNV, CDR2 YYDKDF (reference sequence). As DNA, the CDR3 is TGTGCCACCAGCGGGATGGCGGGAGAAGATGAGCAGTTCTTC. This sequence encodes CATSGMAGEDEQFF.

The rearrangement joins TRBV16 to TRBJ1-2; D not certain. Trimming took 2 bases from V and 5 from J, leaving 12 bases between them. CDR1 is KGHSY, CDR2 FQNENV, per germline. CDR3 length: 14 amino acids. CDR3 DNA sequence: TGTGCCAGCAGCCAAGGACCGAGTGAGTATGGCTACACCTTC. Translation gives CASSQGPSEYGYTF.

J is TRBJ2-2 and V is TRBV7-6; D is undetermined. This CDR3 has 17 residues. V lost 4 bases and J lost 6, with 21 bases in between. Germline-derived CDR1 and CDR2 are SGHVS and FNYEAQ. CDR3 protein: CASSSSGSYGVPGELFF. The CDR3 region has the DNA TGTGCCAGCAGCTCTTCCGGGTCCTACGGTGTACCCGGGGAGCTGTTTTTT.

V gene TRBV29-1 combines with J gene TRBJ2-3, with 10 bases that match TRBD2. Germline values: CDR1 SQVTM, CDR2 ANQGSEA. The trim removed 6 bases at V and 2 bases at J, leaving 17 bases unmatched. This CDR3 comprises 18 residues. The CDR3 DNA reads as TGCAGCGTCTTACTAGCGGGGATCCCTATGGGACACACAGATACGCAGTATTTT. Translating it yields CSVLLAGIPMGHTDTQYF.

The chain combines TRBV6-1 with TRBJ2-7; 7 nucleotides match TRBD1. Germline assignment: CDR1 MNHNS and CDR2 SASEGT. The CDR3 covers 16 residues. The trim removed 1 base at V and 3 bases at J, leaving 9 bases unmatched. The CDR3 protein is CASSEGGLQGVYEQYF. The DNA for the CDR3 is TGTGCCAGCAGTGAAGGCGGGCTGCAGGGGGTCTACGAGCAGTACTTC.

The J gene is TRBJ1-4, the V gene TRBV15; D not resolved. The V gene's germline CDR1 is LNHNV and CDR2 YYDKDF (reference sequence). This CDR3 is built from 14 residues. V was shortened by 5 bases and J by 4 bases, with 11 bases between the two germline ends. The CDR3 sequence is CATSSGRINEKLFF. The CDR3, as DNA: TGTGCCACCAGCTCGGGCAGGATTAATGAAAAACTGTTTTTT.